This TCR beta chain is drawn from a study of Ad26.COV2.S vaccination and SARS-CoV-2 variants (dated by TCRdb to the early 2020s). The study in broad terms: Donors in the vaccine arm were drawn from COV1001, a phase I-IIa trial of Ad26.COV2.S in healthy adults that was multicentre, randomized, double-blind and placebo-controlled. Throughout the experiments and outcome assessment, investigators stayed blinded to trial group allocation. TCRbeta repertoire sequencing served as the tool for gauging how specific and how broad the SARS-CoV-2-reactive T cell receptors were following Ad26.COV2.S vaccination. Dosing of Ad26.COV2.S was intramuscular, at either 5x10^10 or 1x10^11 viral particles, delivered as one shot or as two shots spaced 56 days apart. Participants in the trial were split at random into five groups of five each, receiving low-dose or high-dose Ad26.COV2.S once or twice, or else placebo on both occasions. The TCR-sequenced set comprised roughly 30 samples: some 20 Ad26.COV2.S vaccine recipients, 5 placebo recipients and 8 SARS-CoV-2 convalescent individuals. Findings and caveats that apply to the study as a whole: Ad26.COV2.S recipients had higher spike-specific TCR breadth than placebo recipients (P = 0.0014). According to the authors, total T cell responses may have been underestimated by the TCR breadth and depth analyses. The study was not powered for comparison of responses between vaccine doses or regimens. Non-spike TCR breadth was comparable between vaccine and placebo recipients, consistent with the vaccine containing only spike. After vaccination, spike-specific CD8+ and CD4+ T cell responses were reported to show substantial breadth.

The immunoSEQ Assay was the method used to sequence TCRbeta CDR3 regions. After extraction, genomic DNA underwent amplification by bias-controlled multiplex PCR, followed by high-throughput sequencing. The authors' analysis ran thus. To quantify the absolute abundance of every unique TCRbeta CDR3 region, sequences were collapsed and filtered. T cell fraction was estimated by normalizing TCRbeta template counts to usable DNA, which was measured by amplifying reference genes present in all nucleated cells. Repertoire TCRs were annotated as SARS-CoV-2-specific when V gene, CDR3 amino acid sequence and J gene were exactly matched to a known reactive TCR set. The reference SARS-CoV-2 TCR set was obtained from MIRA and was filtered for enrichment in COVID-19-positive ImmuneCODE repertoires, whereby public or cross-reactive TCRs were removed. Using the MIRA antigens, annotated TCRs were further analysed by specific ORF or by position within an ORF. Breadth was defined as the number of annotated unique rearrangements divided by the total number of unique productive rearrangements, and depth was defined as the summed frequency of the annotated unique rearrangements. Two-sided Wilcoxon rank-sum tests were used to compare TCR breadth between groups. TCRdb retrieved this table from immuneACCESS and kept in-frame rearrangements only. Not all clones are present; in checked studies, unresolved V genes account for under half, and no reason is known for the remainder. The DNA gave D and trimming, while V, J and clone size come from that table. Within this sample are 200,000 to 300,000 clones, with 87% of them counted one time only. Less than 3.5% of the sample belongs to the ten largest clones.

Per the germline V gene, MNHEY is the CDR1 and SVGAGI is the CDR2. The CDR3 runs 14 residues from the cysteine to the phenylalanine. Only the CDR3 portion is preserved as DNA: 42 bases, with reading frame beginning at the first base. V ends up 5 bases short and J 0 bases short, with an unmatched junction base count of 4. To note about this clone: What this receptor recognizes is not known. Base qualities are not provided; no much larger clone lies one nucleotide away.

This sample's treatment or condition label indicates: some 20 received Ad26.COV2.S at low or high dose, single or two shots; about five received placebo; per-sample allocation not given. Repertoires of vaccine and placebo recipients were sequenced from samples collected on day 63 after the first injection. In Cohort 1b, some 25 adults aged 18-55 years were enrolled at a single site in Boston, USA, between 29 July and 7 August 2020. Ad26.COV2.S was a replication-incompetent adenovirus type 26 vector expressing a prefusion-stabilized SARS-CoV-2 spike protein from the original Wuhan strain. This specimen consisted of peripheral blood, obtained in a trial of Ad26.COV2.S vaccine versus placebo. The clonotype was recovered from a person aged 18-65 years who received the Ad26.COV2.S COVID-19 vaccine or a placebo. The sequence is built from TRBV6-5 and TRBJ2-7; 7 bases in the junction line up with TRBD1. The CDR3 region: CASSNGDSSYEQYF. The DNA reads TGTGCCAGCAGTAACGGGGACAGCTCCTACGAGCAGTACTTC.